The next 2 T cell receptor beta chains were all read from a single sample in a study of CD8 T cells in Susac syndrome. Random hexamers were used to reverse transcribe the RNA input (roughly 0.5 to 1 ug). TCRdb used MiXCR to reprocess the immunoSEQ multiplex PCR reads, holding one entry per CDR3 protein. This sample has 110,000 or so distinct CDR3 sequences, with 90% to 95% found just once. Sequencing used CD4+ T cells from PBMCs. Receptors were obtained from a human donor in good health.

Written as DNA, the CDR3 is TGCGCCAGCAGCCAAGATTGGACTAGCGCCCACTACAATGAGCAGTTCTTC. It encodes CASSQDWTSAHYNEQFF. This chain uses TRBV4-1 with TRBJ2-1, with 9 bases lining up with TRBD2. Trimming at V came to 0 bases and at J to 3 bases, leaving 6 bases not matched to a gene. The CDR3 consists of 17 residues. Per the germline V gene, CDR1 is MGHRA and CDR2 is YSYEKL.

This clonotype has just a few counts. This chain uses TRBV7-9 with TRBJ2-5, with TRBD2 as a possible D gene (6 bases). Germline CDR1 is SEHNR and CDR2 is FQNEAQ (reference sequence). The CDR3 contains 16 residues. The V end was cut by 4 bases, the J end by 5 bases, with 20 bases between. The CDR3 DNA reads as TGTGCCAGCAGCTCCCCCGGGGGTAGGAGGTTGGAGACCCAGTACTTC. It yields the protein CASSSPGGRRLETQYF.